This TCR beta chain was obtained from a study of T cells after posttransplantation cyclophosphamide. Produced via immunoSEQ multiplex PCR; TCRdb's table is partial and in-frame only. The specimen has 40,000 to 55,000 clones, none found just once. Germline values: CDR1 GTSNPN, CDR2 SVGIG (reference sequence). The CDR3 has 11 amino acids. The germline V and J ends were trimmed by 0 bases and 13 bases, with 7 bases remaining between them. This rearrangement joins TRBV30 to TRBJ1-6; D not resolved. The sample comprised PBMCs. This clonotype originated in a man aged 35-49 years in good health, CMV-negative, and a related stem cell transplant donor. The DNA of the CDR3 is TGTGCCTGGAGTGTACAAAGTCCCCTCCACTTT. It specifies CAWSVQSPLHF.